A single sample gave rise to the 32 T cell receptor beta chains below, sequenced in a study of cytomegalovirus exposure and HLA in healthy donors. The repertoire was sequenced with immunoSEQ multiplex PCR; TCRdb's copy has only in-frame clones and lacks some. The sample lists a few hundred thousand clones; 86% were seen once. The sample was PBMCs. The receptor set was obtained from a young woman in good health and CMV-seronegative.

The chain couples TRBV2 to TRBJ1-2; a weak D match, TRBD1 (5 bases). This CDR3 has 15 amino acids. Germline-derived CDR1 and CDR2 are SNHLY and FYNNEI. The V gene lost 4 bases and the J gene lost 5 bases, with 17 bases spanning the gap. CDR3 amino acids: CASSALKGLKYGYTF. DNA of the CDR3: TGTGCCAGCAGTGCGTTGAAGGGGTTGAAATATGGCTACACCTTC.

The rearrangement links TRBV5-6 to TRBJ2-2; perhaps TRBD1 as D (6 bases). Germline values: CDR1 SGHDT, CDR2 YYEEEE. CDR3 length: 15 residues. V shed 2 bases and J shed 9 bases, with 17 bases lying between them. CDR3 nucleotide sequence: TGTGCCAGCAGCTTTAGACAGGATGTATACCGGGAGCTGTTTTTT. It codes for CASSFRQDVYRELFF.

The genes are TRBV27 and TRBJ2-4; 7 bases agree with TRBD1. CDR1 MNHEY and CDR2 SMNVEV come from the germline V gene (reference sequence). The CDR3 covers 15 residues. J was trimmed by 8 bases and V by 6 bases; bases with no gene match: 13. CDR3 nucleotides: TGTGCCAGCAGATCGCCGAGGGGGCAGAGAGACATTCAGTACTTC. This encodes CASRSPRGQRDIQYF.

This clone has at least ten counts. The rearrangement joins TRBV11-2 to TRBJ1-4; TRBD1 matches at 7 bases. V lost 3 bases to trimming and J lost 6 bases; unmatched junction nucleotides: 4. The germline gives CDR1 SGHAT, CDR2 FQNNGV. This CDR3 comprises 14 residues. DNA for the CDR3: TGTGCCAGCAGCTTGACAGGGACAGATGAAAAACTGTTTTTT. This codes for CASSLTGTDEKLFF.

CDR3 amino acids: CASSPKGGNQPQHF. As DNA, the CDR3 is TGTGCCAGCAGTCCCAAAGGGGGCAATCAGCCCCAGCATTTT. The genes are TRBV6-6 and TRBJ1-5; weak D call: TRBD1 (5 bases). Germline CDR1 is MNHNY and CDR2 is SVGAGI (reference sequence). The CDR3 has 14 amino acids. The ends were cut back, 5 bases at V and 2 bases at J, with 10 bases in the middle.

The chain combines TRBV5-1 with TRBJ2-1; a weak D match, TRBD1 (6 bases). The germline V gene has CDR1 SGHRS and CDR2 YFSETQ. CDR3 size: 13 residues. Trimming shortened V by 4 bases and J by 6 bases, and 11 bases separated the two germline ends. CDR3 DNA: TGCGCCAGCAGCCCGGACAGAATCAATGAGCAGTTCTTC. It yields the protein CASSPDRINEQFF.

This chain links TRBV19 with TRBJ2-7; the D gene is possibly TRBD1 (6 bases). V was pared by 0 bases and J by 3 bases, with 6 bases between. This CDR3 spans 13 amino acids. Per germline, CDR1 LNHDA and CDR2 SQIVND (reference sequence). CDR3 region: CASSIEDSYEQYF. CDR3 nucleotides: TGTGCCAGTAGTATAGAGGACAGCTACGAGCAGTACTTC.

The chain links TRBV30 to TRBJ2-7, with D perhaps matching TRBD1 (5 bases). Trimming removed 1 base from V and 4 bases from J, with 11 bases in between. The CDR3 covers 13 residues. Germline CDR1 is GTSNPN and CDR2 is SVGIG (reference sequence). The CDR3 loop reads CAWSATGRYEQYF. In nucleotides, the CDR3 is TGTGCCTGGAGTGCTACAGGAAGATACGAGCAGTACTTC.

This chain links TRBV30 with TRBJ1-6; 9 nucleotides align to TRBD1. The CDR3 spans 14 residues. Trimming cost V 2 bases and J 9 bases; bases outside gene matches: 5. The germline gives CDR1 GTSNPN, CDR2 SVGIG (reference sequence). CDR3 residues: CAWSRGTGSSPLHF. In DNA, the CDR3 is TGTGCCTGGAGTAGGGGGACAGGGAGTTCACCCCTCCACTTT.

V usage is TRBV27 and J usage is TRBJ2-7, with 7 bases lining up with TRBD2. This CDR3 contains 16 residues. CDR1 MNHEY and CDR2 SMNVEV come from the germline V gene (reference sequence). The junction had 8 bases not matched to a gene; V was cut back by 3 bases and J by 0 bases. In DNA form, the CDR3 reads TGTGCCAGCAGTTTTTCGAGCGGGGTAATCTCCTACGAGCAGTACTTC. It codes for CASSFSSGVISYEQYF.

The chain employs TRBV5-1 and TRBJ2-2; D not certain. V was trimmed by 4 bases and J by 1 base, leaving 8 bases between them. Germline loops: CDR1 SGHRS, CDR2 YFSETQ. This CDR3 is built from 14 residues. The CDR3 sequence: CASSTPGNTGELFF. The CDR3 DNA reads TGCGCCAGCAGCACCCCAGGGAACACCGGGGAGCTGTTTTTT.

The chain recombines TRBV27 with TRBJ2-7; 9 positions match TRBD2. Germline CDR1 is MNHEY and CDR2 is SMNVEV (reference sequence). The CDR3 has 16 amino acids. V shed 2 bases and J 2 bases; nucleotides not matched to a gene: 7. CDR3 amino acids: CASSLPKAGGTYEQYF. CDR3 sequence (DNA): TGTGCCAGCAGTTTACCCAAAGCGGGAGGAACCTACGAGCAGTACTTC.

This clone was seen once. The chain combines TRBV2 with TRBJ1-1; 8 nucleotides align to TRBD1. The junction had 10 bases not matched to a gene; V was cut back by 7 bases and J by 0 bases. Germline V gene data show CDR1 as SNHLY and CDR2 as FYNNEI. The length of the CDR3 is 16 residues. CDR3 protein: CASKDRGAGVNTEAFF. Here the CDR3 DNA reads TGTGCCAGCAAAGACAGGGGAGCTGGAGTGAACACTGAAGCTTTCTTT.

The chain employs TRBV27 and TRBJ1-5; 8 positions match TRBD1. CDR3 length equals 15 residues. Germline-derived CDR1 and CDR2 are MNHEY and SMNVEV (reference sequence). The trim removed 5 bases at V and 5 bases at J, leaving 8 bases unmatched. CDR3 residues: CASSPSYRGDQPQHF. The CDR3 coding sequence is TGTGCCAGCAGTCCATCCTACAGGGGGGATCAGCCCCAGCATTTT.

This chain links TRBV7-7 with TRBJ2-5; TRBD2 matches 7 bases. CDR3 length: 16 amino acids. Germline V gene lookup returns CDR1 SSHAT and CDR2 FNYEAQ (reference sequence). Trimming removed 5 bases from V and 2 bases from J; junction bases left unmatched: 11. This chain's CDR3 is CASSQSGRLSQETQYF. CDR3 sequence (DNA): TGTGCCAGCAGCCAATCCGGGAGGTTGTCACAAGAGACCCAGTACTTC.

The chain joins TRBV7-9 to TRBJ2-7; 8 bases are a match to TRBD2. Germline-derived CDR1 and CDR2 are SEHNR and FQNEAQ (reference sequence). This CDR3 region has 18 residues. J gave up 1 base and V 4 bases, and 15 bases lay outside the gene matches. The CDR3 region is CASSSKAGVLSSSYEQYF. The CDR3 DNA reads TGTGCCAGCAGCTCTAAAGCGGGAGTACTAAGTAGTTCCTACGAGCAGTACTTC.

J is TRBJ2-7 and V is TRBV6-5, with D perhaps matching TRBD2 (5 bases). Trimming took off 6 bases at V and 4 bases at J, with 19 bases between the two ends. Germline assignment: CDR1 MNHEY and CDR2 SVGAGI. This CDR3 has 15 amino acids. The chain's CDR3 is CASSDWESSRYEQYF. The CDR3 bases are TGTGCCAGCAGCGATTGGGAGAGCTCCCGGTACGAGCAGTACTTC.

This chain joins TRBV27 and TRBJ2-2; D unresolved. Trimming removed 3 bases from V and 5 bases from J, with 4 bases in between. This CDR3 contains 12 residues. CDR1 is MNHEY, CDR2 SMNVEV, per germline (reference sequence). The DNA of the CDR3 is TGTGCCAGCAGTTTTCTGACCGGGGAGCTGTTTTTT. It specifies CASSFLTGELFF.

In its sample, this clone was seen many times. A junction end diverges from the germline sequence, so it may reflect a read error. V usage is TRBV4-1 and J usage is TRBJ1-5; D is perhaps TRBD1 (5 bases). The germline V gene has CDR1 MGHRA and CDR2 YSYEKL. This CDR3 contains 13 residues. The CDR3 reads CASSQDLKGPKHF. CDR3 DNA sequence: TGCGCCAGCAGCCAAGATCTAAAGGGGCCCAAGCATTTT.

The chain recombines TRBV7-9 with TRBJ1-1; TRBD1 matches at 7 bases. This CDR3 spans 15 amino acids. V trimming: 1 base; J trimming: 1 base; junction bases outside the gene matches: 3. Germline CDR1 SEHNR, CDR2 FQNEAQ (reference sequence). The CDR3 loop is CASSLVQGGNTEAFF. The CDR3 DNA is TGTGCCAGCAGCTTAGTGCAGGGGGGGAACACTGAAGCTTTCTTT.

This chain links TRBV10-3 with TRBJ2-5; perhaps TRBD1 as D (6 bases). The CDR3 runs to 16 residues. The germline CDR1 and CDR2 sequences are ENHRY and SYGVKD. V lost 3 bases and J lost 5, with 19 bases in between. The DNA for the CDR3 is TGTGCCATCAGTGATTCCAAACAGGGTTGGCTGGAGACCCAGTACTTC. Its translation: CAISDSKQGWLETQYF.

This clone turned up a few times. One junction end disagrees with the germline gene, perhaps due to a read error. The chain uses TRBV7-2 and TRBJ2-7; 11 bases match TRBD2. There are 14 residues in the CDR3. The germline V gene encodes CDR1 SGHTA and CDR2 FQGNSA. The CDR3 reads CASSLAGGTYEQYF. The CDR3 DNA reads TGTGCCAGCAGCCTAGCGGGAGGTACCTACGAGCAGTACTTC.

The rearrangement uses TRBV30 and TRBJ1-2, with unresolved D. V was cut by 2 bases and J by 1 base, with 8 bases left in between. CDR1 and CDR2 from the germline V gene are GTSNPN and SVGIG (reference sequence). The CDR3 runs to 13 residues. Written as DNA, the CDR3 is TGTGCCTGGAGTCCCGCGGTTAACTATGGCTACACCTTC. Translating it yields CAWSPAVNYGYTF. Looking up the rest from reference TRBV30 and TRBJ1-2 gives the full variable domain: SQTIHQWPATLVQPVGSPLSLECTVEGTSNPNLYWYRQAAGRGLQLLFYSVGIGQISSEVPQNLSASRPQDRQFILSSKKLLLSDSGFYLCAWSPAVNYGYTFGSGTRLTVV.

This rearrangement joins TRBV6-4 to TRBJ1-1; 8 bases map to TRBD1. This CDR3 contains 13 residues. CDR1 is MRHNA and CDR2 is SNTAGT in the germline V gene. V was pared by 5 bases and J by 5 bases, with 4 bases of the junction left unmatched. CDR3 DNA: TGTGCCAGCAGTAGGACAGGGATTACTGAAGCTTTCTTT. Translating gives CASSRTGITEAFF.

The CDR3 sequence: CASSLRTASTDTQYF. Written as DNA, the CDR3 is TGCGCCAGCAGCCTTCGGACAGCTAGCACAGATACGCAGTATTTT. The rearrangement links TRBV5-1 to TRBJ2-3; the D gene is possibly TRBD1 (6 bases). CDR3 size: 15 residues. Germline V gives CDR1 SGHRS, CDR2 YFSETQ. V gave up 4 bases and J gave up 0 bases, with 12 bases separating them. Full variable domain (missing parts from reference TRBV5-1 and TRBJ2-3): KAGVTQTPRYLIKTRGQQVTLSCSPISGHRSVSWYQQTPGQGLQFLFEYFSETQRNKGNFPGRFSGRQFSNSRSEMNVSTLELGDSALYLCASSLRTASTDTQYFGPGTRLTVL.

The genes are TRBV27 and TRBJ2-2; tentative D call: TRBD2 (6 bases). V lost 7 bases to trimming and J lost 3 bases, with 21 bases between them. CDR3 length: 17 residues. Germline V gene sequence: CDR1 MNHEY, CDR2 SMNVEV (reference sequence). CDR3 protein: CASTHGGTPSYTGELFF. The CDR3, as DNA: TGTGCCAGCACTCATGGGGGGACTCCCTCTTACACCGGGGAGCTGTTTTTT.

The CDR3 DNA reads TGTGCCAGCAGCTTAAGTCAGGGGGGAGGTTCACCCCTCCACTTT. Amino acid sequence: CASSLSQGGGSPLHF. The genes are TRBV7-9 and TRBJ1-6; 7 bases align to TRBD1. V lost 2 bases, J lost 9 bases, and 7 bases stayed unmatched. There are 15 residues in the CDR3. From germline, CDR1 is SEHNR and CDR2 FQNEAQ (reference sequence).

V and J are TRBV5-1 and TRBJ1-4; D perhaps matches TRBD1 (6 bases). The germline V and J ends were trimmed by 3 bases and 6 bases, with 15 bases remaining between them. This CDR3 has 15 amino acids. Germline loops: CDR1 SGHRS, CDR2 YFSETQ. CDR3 DNA sequence: TGCGCCAGCAGCTCACCGGGACACGGAGATGAAAAACTGTTTTTT. Protein product: CASSSPGHGDEKLFF.

V usage is TRBV28 and J usage is TRBJ2-1; perhaps TRBD2 as D (7 bases). This CDR3 has 12 amino acids. Trimming pared 11 bases from V and 9 bases from J, leaving 17 bases between. Germline-derived CDR1 and CDR2 are MDHEN and SYDVKM. The CDR3 reads CAVQAGAGEQFF. The CDR3 nucleotides read TGTGCCGTTCAGGCGGGGGCCGGTGAGCAGTTCTTC.

The V and J genes are TRBV7-2 and TRBJ2-1, with a tentative D call TRBD2 (5 bases). V lost 5 bases to trimming and J lost 3 bases, with 11 bases between them. Germline CDR1 is SGHTA and CDR2 is FQGNSA. The CDR3 loop spans 14 amino acids. The CDR3 DNA is TGTGCCAGCAGCCCGGGATGGGGCTACAATGAGCAGTTCTTC. The encoded protein is CASSPGWGYNEQFF.

The sample holds a few counts of this clone. The chain recombines TRBV7-8 with TRBJ1-1; D gene ambiguous. The CDR3 runs 12 residues. Deletions cut 3 bases from V and 6 bases from J, with 8 bases between. CDR1 and CDR2 (germline): SGHVS, FQNEAQ. CDR3 sequence: CASSFSGPEAFF. The CDR3 DNA is TGTGCCAGCAGCTTTTCAGGCCCTGAAGCTTTCTTT.

The CDR3 sequence: CASSLGLAGRSYNEQFF. Here the CDR3 DNA reads TGTGCCAGCAGCTTGGGACTAGCGGGGCGATCCTACAATGAGCAGTTCTTC. V gene TRBV11-2 combines with J gene TRBJ2-1; 13 nucleotides line up with TRBD2. Germline V gene data show CDR1 as SGHAT and CDR2 as FQNNGV. The CDR3 has 17 amino acids. With V trimmed by 3 bases and J by 1 base, 3 bases remained unmatched.